This is a list of T cell receptor beta chains from one sample in a study of T cell changes during pregnancy in multiple sclerosis. Clones were sequenced by immunoSEQ multiplex PCR, and TCRdb holds only the in-frame ones, with some missing. The table lists tens of thousands of clones, about 91% of them singletons, with around 2% in the top ten. Sequenced material: peripheral blood, taken in the first trimester of pregnancy. These receptor sequences come from a female donor in good health, enrolled as a control in a pregnancy study. Each CDR3 is given with its conserved first and last residue. The order of the fields is CDR3 protein, CDR3 DNA, V gene, D gene, J gene, clone size. A D gene is named only where the DNA matches it firmly. Rows give clone size only sometimes, using once, few, many, or a class for an expanded clone.

CDR3aa: CASSDGSSYEQYF
CDR3nt: TGCGCCAGCAGCGACGGGAGCTCCTACGAGCAGTACTTC
v_gene: TRBV5-1
d_gene: -
j_gene: TRBJ2-7
abundance: -

CDR3aa: CASRTEAGSREQYF
CDR3nt: TGTGCCAGCAGGACAGAGGCCGGTTCAAGGGAGCAGTACTTC
v_gene: TRBV6-6
d_gene: -
j_gene: TRBJ2-7
abundance: -

CDR3aa: CASSPGLNYGYTF
CDR3nt: TGTGCCAGCAGTCCAGGGCTTAACTATGGCTACACCTTC
v_gene: TRBV2
d_gene: -
j_gene: TRBJ1-2
abundance: -

CDR3aa: CASRTGGSGANVLTF
CDR3nt: TGTGCCAGCAGGACAGGGGGCTCTGGGGCCAACGTCCTGACTTTC
v_gene: TRBV6-1
d_gene: TRBD1
j_gene: TRBJ2-6
abundance: -

CDR3aa: CASSRSTGGAYGYTF
CDR3nt: TGTGCCAGCAGTCGCTCGACAGGGGGCGCTTATGGCTACACCTTC
v_gene: TRBV7-2
d_gene: TRBD1
j_gene: TRBJ1-2
abundance: -

CDR3aa: CASSNGLAGGPGELFF
CDR3nt: TGTGCCAGCAGCAATGGACTAGCGGGGGGGCCTGGGGAGCTGTTTTTT
v_gene: TRBV7-2
d_gene: TRBD2
j_gene: TRBJ2-2
abundance: -

CDR3aa: CASSVAIGVAGTALYF
CDR3nt: TGTGCCAGCAGCGTAGCTATTGGAGTAGCGGGGACCGCTCTGTACTTC
v_gene: TRBV9
d_gene: TRBD2
j_gene: TRBJ2-7
abundance: -

CDR3aa: CASTIGRQPQHF
CDR3nt: TGTGCCAGCACCATCGGTCGGCAGCCCCAGCATTTT
v_gene: TRBV7-2
d_gene: -
j_gene: TRBJ1-5
abundance: -

CDR3aa: CASSPPGQGKGYTF
CDR3nt: TGTGCCAGCAGTCCACCGGGACAGGGAAAGGGCTACACCTTC
v_gene: TRBV27
d_gene: TRBD1
j_gene: TRBJ1-2
abundance: -

CDR3aa: CASSLTGSGNTIYF
CDR3nt: TGTGCCAGCAGCTTAACTGGCTCTGGAAACACCATATATTTT
v_gene: TRBV7-2
d_gene: -
j_gene: TRBJ1-3
abundance: -

CDR3aa: CASSPRTQGGYTF
CDR3nt: TGTGCCAGCTCGCCTAGGACGCAGGGCGGCTACACCTTC
v_gene: TRBV18
d_gene: -
j_gene: TRBJ1-2
abundance: -

CDR3aa: CAIRPGQTLYGYTF
CDR3nt: TGTGCCATCAGACCGGGACAGACCCTCTATGGCTACACCTTC
v_gene: TRBV10-3
d_gene: TRBD1
j_gene: TRBJ1-2
abundance: -

CDR3aa: CASSSGQGNYGYTF
CDR3nt: TGTGCCAGCAGTTCAGGACAGGGCAACTATGGCTACACCTTC
v_gene: TRBV2
d_gene: TRBD1
j_gene: TRBJ1-2
abundance: once

CDR3aa: CASSPLIGQGAYEQYF
CDR3nt: TGTGCCAGCAGCCCGTTGATTGGACAGGGGGCTTACGAGCAGTACTTC
v_gene: TRBV7-2
d_gene: TRBD1
j_gene: TRBJ2-7
abundance: -

CDR3aa: CASSFLRNQPQHF
CDR3nt: TGTGCCAGCAGTTTCCTCCGGAATCAGCCCCAGCATTTT
v_gene: TRBV27
d_gene: -
j_gene: TRBJ1-5
abundance: -

CDR3aa: CASSLGVSGSYNEQFF
CDR3nt: TGCGCCAGCAGCTTGGGGGTTAGCGGCTCCTACAATGAGCAGTTCTTC
v_gene: TRBV5-1
d_gene: -
j_gene: TRBJ2-1
abundance: -

CDR3aa: CASKGTGIYEQYF
CDR3nt: TGTGCCAGCAAGGGAACAGGAATCTACGAGCAGTACTTC
v_gene: TRBV2
d_gene: -
j_gene: TRBJ2-7
abundance: -

CDR3aa: CASSAAADTQYF
CDR3nt: TGTGCCAGCAGCGCGGCAGCAGATACGCAGTATTTT
v_gene: TRBV7-9
d_gene: -
j_gene: TRBJ2-3
abundance: -

CDR3aa: CASSLGRGYSDTEAFF
CDR3nt: TGTGCCAGCAGCCTAGGCAGAGGGTATTCGGACACTGAAGCTTTCTTT
v_gene: TRBV7-9
d_gene: -
j_gene: TRBJ1-1
abundance: -

CDR3aa: CASRPAGGGTQYF
CDR3nt: TGTGCCAGCCGCCCGGCGGGGGGAGGGACGCAGTATTTT
v_gene: TRBV5-6
d_gene: TRBD2
j_gene: TRBJ2-3
abundance: -

CDR3aa: CASSRGRDGYTF
CDR3nt: TGTGCCAGCAGCCGAGGGCGGGATGGCTACACCTTC
v_gene: TRBV28
d_gene: -
j_gene: TRBJ1-2
abundance: -

CDR3aa: CASSQGGIGNTIYF
CDR3nt: TGCGCCAGCAGCCAAGGGGGCATCGGGAACACCATATATTTT
v_gene: TRBV4-3
d_gene: -
j_gene: TRBJ1-3
abundance: -

CDR3aa: CASSPRVWNTEAFF
CDR3nt: TGTGCCAGCAGTCCCCGCGTCTGGAACACTGAAGCTTTCTTT
v_gene: TRBV28
d_gene: -
j_gene: TRBJ1-1
abundance: -

CDR3aa: CASSSQQGSNEKLFF
CDR3nt: TGTGCCAGCAGCTCCCAACAGGGTTCTAATGAAAAACTGTTTTTT
v_gene: TRBV7-2
d_gene: -
j_gene: TRBJ1-4
abundance: -

CDR3aa: CASSLAATGVNTEAFF
CDR3nt: TGCGCCAGCAGCTTGGCTGCGACAGGGGTGAACACTGAAGCTTTCTTT
v_gene: TRBV5-1
d_gene: TRBD1
j_gene: TRBJ1-1
abundance: -

CDR3aa: CASRLIGDQPQHF
CDR3nt: TGCGCCAGCAGACTGATAGGGGATCAGCCCCAGCATTTT
v_gene: TRBV23-1
d_gene: -
j_gene: TRBJ1-5
abundance: -

CDR3aa: CASSSSNRGANTGELFF
CDR3nt: TGTGCCAGCAGTTCATCAAACAGGGGCGCGAACACCGGGGAGCTGTTTTTT
v_gene: TRBV28
d_gene: TRBD1
j_gene: TRBJ2-2
abundance: once

CDR3aa: CASSPGTGLGLFF
CDR3nt: TGTGCCAGCAGCCCAGGGACAGGCTTAGGGCTGTTTTTT
v_gene: TRBV11-2
d_gene: TRBD1
j_gene: TRBJ1-4
abundance: -

CDR3aa: CASSPSSSYEQYF
CDR3nt: TGTGCCAGCAGCCCATCGAGCTCCTACGAGCAGTACTTC
v_gene: TRBV27
d_gene: -
j_gene: TRBJ2-7
abundance: -

CDR3aa: CASSVTSGGAGEQFF
CDR3nt: TGTGCCAGCAGCGTAACGAGCGGGGGGGCTGGGGAGCAGTTCTTC
v_gene: TRBV9
d_gene: TRBD2
j_gene: TRBJ2-1
abundance: -

CDR3aa: CASGLASGANVLTF
CDR3nt: TGTGCCAGCGGTCTAGCCTCTGGGGCCAACGTCCTGACTTTC
v_gene: TRBV7-3
d_gene: -
j_gene: TRBJ2-6
abundance: -

CDR3aa: CASSQGGLANEQYF
CDR3nt: TGCGCCAGCAGCCAAGGAGGACTAGCGAACGAGCAGTACTTC
v_gene: TRBV4-1
d_gene: TRBD2
j_gene: TRBJ2-7
abundance: -

CDR3aa: CASSSFGTGETQYF
CDR3nt: TGTGCCAGCAGCAGCTTCGGGACAGGGGAGACCCAGTACTTC
v_gene: TRBV11-3
d_gene: TRBD1
j_gene: TRBJ2-5
abundance: -

CDR3aa: CATSRGTGGEKLFF
CDR3nt: TGTGCCACCAGCAGAGGGACAGGGGGGGAAAAACTGTTTTTT
v_gene: TRBV15
d_gene: TRBD1
j_gene: TRBJ1-4
abundance: -

CDR3aa: CASRRQGGDTQYF
CDR3nt: TGCGCCAGCAGGAGACAGGGGGGAGATACGCAGTATTTT
v_gene: TRBV4-3
d_gene: TRBD1
j_gene: TRBJ2-3
abundance: -

CDR3aa: CASSLGYSYQPQHF
CDR3nt: TGTGCCAGCAGCTTGGGATACAGCTATCAGCCCCAGCATTTT
v_gene: TRBV5-6
d_gene: -
j_gene: TRBJ1-5
abundance: -

CDR3aa: CASSLGRAGYTF
CDR3nt: TGTGCCAGCTCACTTGGCAGGGCTGGCTACACCTTC
v_gene: TRBV18
d_gene: -
j_gene: TRBJ1-2
abundance: -

CDR3aa: CASSSRDRGGTFNQPQHF
CDR3nt: TGTGCCAGCAGTTCTCGGGACAGGGGGGGGACCTTCAATCAGCCCCAGCATTTT
v_gene: TRBV27
d_gene: TRBD1
j_gene: TRBJ1-5
abundance: -

CDR3aa: CASKGTLADEQFF
CDR3nt: TGTGCCAGCAAGGGGACCCTAGCGGATGAGCAGTTCTTC
v_gene: TRBV27
d_gene: TRBD2
j_gene: TRBJ2-1
abundance: -

CDR3aa: CAWSLQENTEAFF
CDR3nt: TGTGCCTGGAGTCTACAGGAGAACACTGAAGCTTTCTTT
v_gene: TRBV30
d_gene: -
j_gene: TRBJ1-1
abundance: once